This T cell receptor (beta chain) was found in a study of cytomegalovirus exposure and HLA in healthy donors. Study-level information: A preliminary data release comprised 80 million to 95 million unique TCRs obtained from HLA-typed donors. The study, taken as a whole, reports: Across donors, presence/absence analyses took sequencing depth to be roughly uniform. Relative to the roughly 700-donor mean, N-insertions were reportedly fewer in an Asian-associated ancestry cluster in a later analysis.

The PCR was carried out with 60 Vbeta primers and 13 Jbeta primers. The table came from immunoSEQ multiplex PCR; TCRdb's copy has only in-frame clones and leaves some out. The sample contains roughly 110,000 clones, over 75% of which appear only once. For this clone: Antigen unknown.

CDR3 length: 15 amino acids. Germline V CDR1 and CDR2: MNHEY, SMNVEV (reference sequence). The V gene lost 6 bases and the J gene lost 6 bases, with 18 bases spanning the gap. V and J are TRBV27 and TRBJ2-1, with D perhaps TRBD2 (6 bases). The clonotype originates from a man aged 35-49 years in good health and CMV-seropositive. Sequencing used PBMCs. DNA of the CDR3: TGTGCCAGCAGCACCCGGGACTTATCAACCAATGAGCAGTTCTTC. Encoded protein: CASSTRDLSTNEQFF.